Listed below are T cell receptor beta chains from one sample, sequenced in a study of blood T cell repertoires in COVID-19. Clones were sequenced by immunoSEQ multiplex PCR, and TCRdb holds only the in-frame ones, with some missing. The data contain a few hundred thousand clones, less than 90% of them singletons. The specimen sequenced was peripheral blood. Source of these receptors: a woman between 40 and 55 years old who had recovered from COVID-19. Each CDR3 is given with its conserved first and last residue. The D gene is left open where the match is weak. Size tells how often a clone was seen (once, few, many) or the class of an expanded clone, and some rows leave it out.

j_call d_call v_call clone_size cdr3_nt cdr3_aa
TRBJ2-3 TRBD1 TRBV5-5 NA TGTGCCAGCAGCACGGGGACAGGCTTTTTCACAGATACGCAGTATTTT CASSTGTGFFTDTQYF
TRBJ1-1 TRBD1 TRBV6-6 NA TGTGCCAGCAGTCAGGGACAGGGCCGACTCTTGAGTACTGAAGCTTTCTTT CASSQGQGRLLSTEAFF
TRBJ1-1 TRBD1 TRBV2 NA TGTGCCAGCAGCGACGCCCCCGGGACAGGGTCTAATGAAGCTTTCTTT CASSDAPGTGSNEAFF
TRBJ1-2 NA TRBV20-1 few TGCAGTGCAGCAACGCGGGATGGCTACACCTTC CSAATRDGYTF
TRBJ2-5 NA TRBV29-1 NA TGCAGCGTTAGGGACTCAACCCAAGAGACCCAGTACTTC CSVRDSTQETQYF
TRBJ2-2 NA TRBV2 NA TGTGCCAGCACTCTCCGTTTCGGGTCCAGCGGGGAGCTGTTTTTT CASTLRFGSSGELFF
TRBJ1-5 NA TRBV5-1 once TGCGCCAGCAGCTTGACGGGACAATTCAATCAGCCCCAGCATTTT CASSLTGQFNQPQHF
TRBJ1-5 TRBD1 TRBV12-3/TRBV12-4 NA TGTGCCAGCACCGACAGGGGAAATCAGCCCCAGCATTTT CASTDRGNQPQHF
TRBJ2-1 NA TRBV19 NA TGTGCCAGTAGTCCCACTGGAGGATACAATGAGCAGTTCTTC CASSPTGGYNEQFF
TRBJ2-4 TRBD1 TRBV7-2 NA TGTGCCAGCAGCCCTTGGGACAGGGATTTTGCGGGAGCCAAAAACATTCAGTACTTC CASSPWDRDFAGAKNIQYF
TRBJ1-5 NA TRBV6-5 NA TGTGCCAGCAAAGAGAGGGTTAGCAATCAGCCCCAGCATTTT CASKERVSNQPQHF
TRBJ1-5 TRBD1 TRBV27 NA TGTGCCAGCAGTTTCCAGGCAGGGGGCGTCAATCAGCCCCAGCATTTT CASSFQAGGVNQPQHF
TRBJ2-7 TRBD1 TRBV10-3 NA TGTGCCACCACGGTCAGGGGGACAAGCTCCTACGAGCAGTACTTC CATTVRGTSSYEQYF
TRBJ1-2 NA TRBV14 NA TGTGCCAGCAGCCAAGGACAGGCCCATGGCCTTAACTATGGCTACACCTTC CASSQGQAHGLNYGYTF
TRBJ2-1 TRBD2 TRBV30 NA TGTGCCTGGAGTAGCCGACTAGCGGGAGAGCAGTTCTTC CAWSSRLAGEQFF
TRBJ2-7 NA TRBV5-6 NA TGTGCCAGCAGCTCCTACTACGAGCAGTACTTC CASSSYYEQYF
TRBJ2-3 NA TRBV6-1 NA TGTGCCAGCAGTGAATTCGAGGGGGGGGGCACAGATACGCAGTATTTT CASSEFEGGGTDTQYF
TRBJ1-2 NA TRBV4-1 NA TGCGCCAGCAGCCAAGTCCAAGGAGATGGCTACACCTTC CASSQVQGDGYTF
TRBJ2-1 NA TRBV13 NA TGTGCCAGCAGCTCCCACACGGGGTCTGAGCAGTTCTTC CASSSHTGSEQFF
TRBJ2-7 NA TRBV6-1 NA TGTGCCAGCAGTGAGGGGCGATCGGTCGGCTACGAGCAGTACTTC CASSEGRSVGYEQYF
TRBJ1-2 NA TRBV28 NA TGTGCCAGCAGTCCTCGGACATCCTCGGAAGGCTACACCTTC CASSPRTSSEGYTF
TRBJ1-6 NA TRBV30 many TGTGCCTGGAGTTGGGGCAGGGCGCGGTCACCCCTCCACTTT CAWSWGRARSPLHF
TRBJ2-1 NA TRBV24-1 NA TGTGCCACCAGTGATTTCTCCCCAGACTCCTACAATGAGCAGTTCTTC CATSDFSPDSYNEQFF
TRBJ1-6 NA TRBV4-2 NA TGTGCCAGCAGCGTAAATGTTCGTGACAGTAATAATTCACCCCTCCACTTT CASSVNVRDSNNSPLHF
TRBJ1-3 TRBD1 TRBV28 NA TGTGCCAGCAGTTTTGGGACAGGGCCTGGAAACACCATATATTTT CASSFGTGPGNTIYF
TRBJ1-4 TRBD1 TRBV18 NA TGTGCCAGCTCGATGGACAGGGATTTTGGTAGTGAAAAACTGTTTTTT CASSMDRDFGSEKLFF
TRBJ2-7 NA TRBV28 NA TGTGCCAGCAGTCCCCACCCGGCGGGCAGGGGACACTACGAGCAGTACTTC CASSPHPAGRGHYEQYF
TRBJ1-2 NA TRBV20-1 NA TGCAGTGCTTCAGATAACTATGGCTACACCTTC CSASDNYGYTF
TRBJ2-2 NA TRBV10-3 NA TGTGCCATCAGTGAGTCCCCAGGGTTCGCGAACACCGGGGAGCTGTTTTTT CAISESPGFANTGELFF
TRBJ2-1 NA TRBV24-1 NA NA CATSVPGGYNEQFF